This passage covers 19 T cell receptor beta chains from one sample sequenced in a study of cytomegalovirus exposure and HLA in healthy donors. Researchers ran the PCR with 60 Vbeta and 13 Jbeta primers. The assay was immunoSEQ multiplex PCR, and TCRdb's table has in-frame clones only and misses some. The table lists roughly 190,000 clones, approximately 78% of them singletons. The sequencing sample was made of PBMCs. Source of these receptors: a woman under 30 in good health and CMV-seronegative.

The chain joins TRBV6-1 to TRBJ2-5; 8 bases match TRBD1. The CDR3 extends over 13 amino acids. Germline trimming cut 6 bases from V and 4 bases from J; bases unmatched to any gene: 4. Germline lookup yields CDR1 MNHNS and CDR2 SASEGT. CDR3 sequence (DNA): TGTGCCAGCAGAGCAACAGGGGGAGAGACCCAGTACTTC. Residues: CASRATGGETQYF.

CDR3 region: CASSLDRGIANTGELFF. DNA of the CDR3: TGTGCCAGCAGTTTAGACAGGGGTATTGCGAACACCGGGGAGCTGTTTTTT. The chain carries TRBV27 and TRBJ2-2, with TRBD1 identical over 8 bases. V lost 2 bases and J lost 0; bases outside the gene matches: 5. The CDR3 extends over 17 amino acids. From germline, CDR1 is MNHEY and CDR2 SMNVEV (reference sequence).

The rearrangement joins TRBV25-1 to TRBJ2-2; maybe TRBD1 (6 bases). The CDR3 consists of 15 residues. V was clipped by 1 base and J by 6 bases, with 12 bases between them. Germline lookup yields CDR1 MGHDK and CDR2 SYGVNS. CDR3 sequence (DNA): TGTGCCAGCAGTGAATCCAGGGGTTCGGCCGGGGAGCTGTTTTTT. Its protein product is CASSESRGSAGELFF.

The chain has TRBV25-1 and TRBJ1-2; 9 nucleotides line up with TRBD1. With V trimmed by 6 bases and J by 8 bases, 7 bases remained unmatched. Germline CDR1 and CDR2: MGHDK and SYGVNS. The CDR3 consists of 13 residues. The CDR3 DNA reads TGTGCCAGCAGCCGGACAGGGGATGGGGGCTACACCTTC. Translated: CASSRTGDGGYTF.

The chain combines TRBV5-6 with TRBJ2-5; D is perhaps TRBD2 (7 bases). The J call is doubtful: the DNA matches TRBJ2-7 better. This CDR3 has 18 amino acids. In germline, CDR1 is SGHDT, CDR2 YYEEEE. The CDR3 loop is CASSLGWGGLGEVYEQYF. CDR3 bases: TGTGCCAGCAGCTTGGGATGGGGGGGGCTGGGCGAAGTCTACGAGCAGTACTTC.

The chain is built from TRBV5-1 and TRBJ2-7; 8 nucleotides line up with TRBD1. The ends lost 3 bases at V and 3 bases at J; junction bases unmatched: 8. This CDR3 has 15 amino acids. Looked up from germline, CDR1 is SGHRS and CDR2 is YFSETQ. CDR3 nucleotides: TGCGCCAGCAGCTCGACCGGGACAGGCCTCTACGAGCAGTACTTC. Its translation is CASSSTGTGLYEQYF.

This chain links TRBV7-2 with TRBJ2-3; 8 bases fit TRBD1. The V gene's germline CDR1 is SGHTA and CDR2 FQGNSA. V dropped 1 base and J dropped 4; count of bases not matched to a gene: 10. The CDR3 is made up of 17 amino acids. CDR3 sequence reads: CASSLGGRGLFADTQYF. The CDR3 nucleotides read TGTGCCAGCAGCTTAGGGGGCAGGGGGCTTTTTGCAGATACGCAGTATTTT.

A single count supports this clone. V and J are TRBV5-5 and TRBJ1-1; no definite D call. The V end lost 10 bases, the J end lost 4 bases, and 23 bases lay between the germline ends. The CDR3 loop spans 15 amino acids. Germline V gene sequence: CDR1 SGHKS, CDR2 YYEKEE (reference sequence). The CDR3 region is CAGSEEEPLSTEAFF. CDR3 sequence (DNA): TGTGCCGGATCCGAGGAAGAGCCTTTAAGCACTGAAGCTTTCTTT.

The genes are TRBV7-2 and TRBJ1-5, with 7 bases matching TRBD1. The CDR3 totals 18 residues. After removal of 5 bases from V and 0 bases from J, the junction contained 13 bases not matched to a gene. Germline CDR1 is SGHTA and CDR2 is FQGNSA. The CDR3 protein is CASSQSPGQPYSNQPQHF. The CDR3 DNA follows: TGTGCCAGCAGCCAGAGTCCGGGACAGCCTTATAGCAATCAGCCCCAGCATTTT.

The chain has TRBV7-8 and TRBJ2-7, with a weak D call TRBD2 (5 bases). Trimming took off 5 bases at V and 4 bases at J, with 15 bases between the two ends. There are 14 residues in the CDR3. CDR1 is SGHVS, CDR2 FQNEAQ, per germline. The CDR3 loop is CASSRPEREYEQYF. In DNA, the CDR3 is TGTGCCAGCAGCCGCCCCGAACGGGAATACGAGCAGTACTTC.

The J gene is TRBJ2-7, the V gene TRBV11-2, with 12 bases fitting TRBD2. Germline CDR1 and CDR2: SGHAT and FQNNGV. Germline trimming cut 5 bases from V and 3 bases from J; bases unmatched to any gene: 17. There are 19 residues in the CDR3. CDR3 loop: CASSTRLAGALLADYEQYF. The CDR3 nucleotides read TGTGCCAGCAGCACGAGACTAGCGGGGGCTCTACTGGCGGACTACGAGCAGTACTTC.

This clone showed up just a few times. The V call is TRBV29-1, the J call TRBJ1-1; D call uncertain. Germline-derived CDR1 and CDR2 are SQVTM and ANQGSEA. The ends were cut back, 2 bases at V and 4 bases at J, with 11 bases in the middle. The CDR3 totals 13 residues. The CDR3 DNA reads TGCAGCGTTGAAACCCAGGAGGGCACTGAAGCTTTCTTT. Its translation is CSVETQEGTEAFF.

The rearrangement joins TRBV6-5 to TRBJ2-5, with D possibly matching TRBD2 (7 bases). The germline V gene has CDR1 MNHEY and CDR2 SVGAGI. There are 14 residues in the CDR3. V lost 10 bases and J 5 bases, leaving 20 bases between the germline ends. The CDR3 reads CATGRGGIRETQYF. The CDR3 nucleotides read TGTGCCACTGGGAGGGGGGGAATTCGGGAGACCCAGTACTTC.

The CDR3 region has the DNA TGCGCCAGCAGCTTGGCCGGGACTAGCGGACCTAGCACAGATACGCAGTATTTT. Amino acid sequence: CASSLAGTSGPSTDTQYF. The V call is TRBV5-1, the J call TRBJ2-3, with TRBD2 identical over 11 bases. Germline V CDR1 and CDR2: SGHRS, YFSETQ. Losses at the gene ends were 0 bases for V and 0 bases for J; bases not matched to a gene: 6. The CDR3 is 18 residues long. The full variable domain, with the rest looked up from reference TRBV5-1 and TRBJ2-3, is KAGVTQTPRYLIKTRGQQVTLSCSPISGHRSVSWYQQTPGQGLQFLFEYFSETQRNKGNFPGRFSGRQFSNSRSEMNVSTLELGDSALYLCASSLAGTSGPSTDTQYFGPGTRLTVL.

V gene TRBV7-2 combines with J gene TRBJ2-1, with a possible D match to TRBD2 (5 bases). Trimming stripped 8 bases from V and 13 bases from J, with 27 bases between. This CDR3 has 15 residues. The germline CDR1 and CDR2 sequences are SGHTA and FQGNSA. CDR3 bases: TGTGCCAGCTCCCCAGAGGGAACACCCAAGGCTGCACAGTTCTTC. It is translated as CASSPEGTPKAAQFF.

The V call is TRBV5-4, the J call TRBJ2-1, with 9 nucleotides matching TRBD2. Trimming took 4 bases from V and 0 from J; bases not matched to a gene: 5. This CDR3 is 16 amino acids long. Germline lookup yields CDR1 SGHNT and CDR2 YYREEE (reference sequence). The DNA for the CDR3 is TGTGCCAGCAGCGGTAGCGGGAGTCTCTCCTACAATGAGCAGTTCTTC. This sequence encodes CASSGSGSLSYNEQFF.

This clone has a handful of counts. CDR3 nucleotide sequence: TGCGCCAGCAGTGACCCCGCCGTGGGGGCCTATGGCTACACCTTC. It encodes CASSDPAVGAYGYTF. V usage is TRBV10-2 and J usage is TRBJ1-2, with D perhaps matching TRBD1 (6 bases). The V end was cut by 3 bases, the J end by 4 bases, with 15 bases between. Germline CDR1 is WSHSY and CDR2 is SAAADI. The CDR3 extends over 15 amino acids.

The chain is built from TRBV29-1 and TRBJ2-5; no clear D. The CDR3 is made up of 16 amino acids. V gave up 1 base and J gave up 1 base, with 16 bases separating them. Germline values: CDR1 SQVTM, CDR2 ANQGSEA. CDR3 sequence: CSVEGKRGLPQETQYF. CDR3 sequence (DNA): TGCAGCGTTGAAGGCAAGAGAGGTCTGCCCCAAGAGACCCAGTACTTC.

This clone occurred a few times. CDR3 sequence: CASRARDRDGYGYTF. The CDR3 DNA reads TGTGCCAGCAGAGCCCGGGACAGGGACGGGTATGGCTACACCTTC. The rearrangement links TRBV6-4 to TRBJ1-2; 9 bases fit TRBD1. Germline CDR1 is MRHNA and CDR2 is SNTAGT. V shed 6 bases and J 5 bases; nucleotides not matched to a gene: 10. This CDR3 region has 15 residues.